Listed below are T cell receptor beta chains from one sample, sequenced in a study of T-cell reconstitution after alpha-beta-depleted transplantation in children. TCRdb re-called the PCR reads through MiXCR, storing one row per CDR3 protein. In the table there are around 580,000 distinct CDR3 sequences, 23% of which are singletons. The sample consisted of PBMCs, mostly from graft donor cells, taken 360 days after TCRalphabeta/CD19-depleted stem cell transplant. The receptors derive from a boy less than two years old who had a stem cell transplant for acute myeloid leukemia, so the T cells may come from the graft donor. CDR3s include the opening cysteine and the closing phenylalanine or tryptophan. Fields, in order: D gene, clone size, J gene, CDR3 length, V gene, CDR3 protein, CDR3 DNA. D genes are given only for firm matches. Expanded clones get a size class; other rows say once, few or many, or leave the size out.

D gene: TRBD1
clone size: many
J gene: TRBJ2-7
CDR3 length: 11
V gene: TRBV20-1
CDR3 protein: CRLDRDYEQYF
CDR3 DNA: TGCAGGTTAGACAGGGACTACGAGCAGTACTTC

D gene: TRBD1
clone size: NA
J gene: TRBJ1-2
CDR3 length: 14
V gene: TRBV28
CDR3 protein: CASSTGQVTYGYTF
CDR3 DNA: TGTGCCAGCAGTACGGGACAGGTCACCTATGGCTACACCTTC

D gene: TRBD1
clone size: NA
J gene: TRBJ2-4
CDR3 length: 21
V gene: TRBV11-2
CDR3 protein: CASSPTPKTGGDFPAKNIQYF
CDR3 DNA: TGTGCCAGCAGCCCCACCCCCAAGACAGGGGGCGATTTTCCTGCCAAAAACATTCAGTACTTC

D gene: TRBD2
clone size: NA
J gene: TRBJ2-5
CDR3 length: 16
V gene: TRBV7-2
CDR3 protein: CASSPSVSGVQETQYF
CDR3 DNA: TGTGCCAGCAGCCCCTCGGTTAGCGGGGTCCAAGAGACCCAGTACTTC

D gene: TRBD2
clone size: few
J gene: TRBJ2-3
CDR3 length: 15
V gene: TRBV12-3/TRBV12-4
CDR3 protein: CASSFRLAPPGTQYF
CDR3 DNA: TGTGCCAGCAGTTTTCGACTAGCGCCTCCGGGTACGCAGTATTTT

D gene: TRBD2
clone size: NA
J gene: TRBJ2-5
CDR3 length: 18
V gene: TRBV11-2
CDR3 protein: CASSLIGWGLAQKETQYF
CDR3 DNA: TGTGCCAGCAGCTTGATTGGCTGGGGACTAGCGCAGAAAGAGACCCAGTACTTC

D gene: TRBD2
clone size: NA
J gene: TRBJ2-1
CDR3 length: 11
V gene: TRBV20-1
CDR3 protein: CSARGGEEQFF
CDR3 DNA: TGCAGTGCTCGCGGGGGGGAGGAGCAGTTCTTC

D gene: NA
clone size: few
J gene: TRBJ1-5
CDR3 length: 14
V gene: TRBV10-3
CDR3 protein: CAISDPGSDQPQHF
CDR3 DNA: TGTGCCATCAGTGACCCAGGTTCAGATCAGCCCCAGCATTTT

D gene: NA
clone size: NA
J gene: TRBJ2-1
CDR3 length: 11
V gene: TRBV29-1
CDR3 protein: CSVRGYNEQFF
CDR3 DNA: TGCAGCGTCAGGGGTTACAATGAGCAGTTCTTC

D gene: NA
clone size: NA
J gene: TRBJ1-2
CDR3 length: 13
V gene: TRBV20-1
CDR3 protein: CSVARGFPYGYTF
CDR3 DNA: TGCAGTGTCGCCCGGGGGTTTCCCTATGGCTACACCTTC

D gene: TRBD1
clone size: few
J gene: TRBJ2-1
CDR3 length: 16
V gene: TRBV5-4
CDR3 protein: CASSQSDREWDNEQFF
CDR3 DNA: TGTGCCAGCAGCCAGTCGGACAGGGAATGGGACAATGAGCAGTTCTTC

D gene: TRBD2
clone size: many
J gene: TRBJ2-7
CDR3 length: 17
V gene: TRBV20-1
CDR3 protein: CSARVRTGTSSFYEQYF
CDR3 DNA: TGCAGTGCTAGAGTGCGTACCGGGACTAGCAGCTTCTACGAGCAGTACTTC

D gene: NA
clone size: NA
J gene: TRBJ1-1
CDR3 length: 16
V gene: TRBV5-1
CDR3 protein: CASSSRADRVNTEAFF
CDR3 DNA: TGCGCCAGCAGCTCAAGAGCGGACAGAGTGAACACTGAAGCTTTCTTT

D gene: TRBD2
clone size: few
J gene: TRBJ2-3
CDR3 length: 14
V gene: TRBV20-1
CDR3 protein: CSAGDSGASDTQYF
CDR3 DNA: TGCAGTGCCGGCGATAGCGGGGCGTCAGATACGCAGTATTTT

D gene: NA
clone size: NA
J gene: TRBJ2-7
CDR3 length: 17
V gene: TRBV15
CDR3 protein: CATSPVGGSYLSYEQYF
CDR3 DNA: TGTGCCACCAGCCCGGTCGGGGGATCGTACCTCTCCTACGAGCAGTACTTC

D gene: NA
clone size: many
J gene: TRBJ1-1
CDR3 length: 11
V gene: TRBV5-1
CDR3 protein: CASSFGTEAFF
CDR3 DNA: TGTGCCAGCAGTTTTGGCACTGAAGCTTTCTTT

D gene: TRBD2
clone size: few
J gene: TRBJ2-5
CDR3 length: 16
V gene: TRBV5-4
CDR3 protein: CASSLGSLAGQETQYF
CDR3 DNA: TGTGCCAGCAGCTTGGGGTCCCTAGCGGGGCAAGAGACCCAGTACTTC

D gene: TRBD1
clone size: many
J gene: TRBJ1-6
CDR3 length: 15
V gene: TRBV25-1
CDR3 protein: CASSKRTGRHSPLHF
CDR3 DNA: TGTGCCAGCAGTAAAAGGACAGGGCGGCATTCACCCCTCCACTTT

D gene: TRBD1
clone size: NA
J gene: TRBJ1-2
CDR3 length: 16
V gene: TRBV28
CDR3 protein: CASSLYPDRGRYGYTF
CDR3 DNA: TGTGCCAGCAGTTTATACCCGGACAGGGGCCGCTATGGCTACACCTTC

D gene: NA
clone size: few
J gene: TRBJ2-7
CDR3 length: 12
V gene: TRBV7-9
CDR3 protein: CASGGGGYEQYF
CDR3 DNA: TGTGCCAGCGGAGGGGGCGGCTACGAGCAGTACTTC

D gene: NA
clone size: NA
J gene: TRBJ2-1
CDR3 length: 13
V gene: TRBV7-9
CDR3 protein: CASSLIPADEQFF
CDR3 DNA: TGTGCCAGCAGCTTGATCCCGGCCGATGAGCAGTTCTTC

D gene: TRBD2
clone size: NA
J gene: TRBJ2-5
CDR3 length: 17
V gene: TRBV12-3/TRBV12-4
CDR3 protein: CASSPSLSGGLQETQYF
CDR3 DNA: TGTGCCAGCAGTCCATCCCTTAGCGGGGGTCTCCAAGAGACCCAGTACTTC

D gene: NA
clone size: few
J gene: TRBJ2-3
CDR3 length: 15
V gene: TRBV7-2
CDR3 protein: CASSPQRVFTDTQYF
CDR3 DNA: TGTGCCAGCAGCCCGCAGCGGGTTTTCACAGATACGCAGTATTTT

D gene: NA
clone size: NA
J gene: TRBJ2-1
CDR3 length: 15
V gene: TRBV7-6
CDR3 protein: CASSLAGFEGNEQFF
CDR3 DNA: TGTGCCAGCAGCTTAGCCGGCTTCGAGGGCAATGAGCAGTTCTTC

D gene: NA
clone size: few
J gene: TRBJ2-1
CDR3 length: 15
V gene: TRBV7-9
CDR3 protein: CASSLRAGTANEQFF
CDR3 DNA: TGTGCCAGCAGCCTGAGGGCAGGGACCGCAAATGAGCAGTTCTTC

D gene: NA
clone size: few
J gene: TRBJ2-5
CDR3 length: 13
V gene: TRBV20-1
CDR3 protein: CSAIDRLQETQYF
CDR3 DNA: TGCAGTGCTATCGACAGGCTCCAAGAGACCCAGTACTTC

D gene: NA
clone size: few
J gene: TRBJ2-7
CDR3 length: 14
V gene: TRBV20-1
CDR3 protein: CSASDRQPSYEQYF
CDR3 DNA: TGCAGTGCTAGCGACCGACAGCCCTCCTACGAGCAGTACTTC

D gene: NA
clone size: few
J gene: TRBJ2-1
CDR3 length: 15
V gene: TRBV10-2
CDR3 protein: CASSKMDGTYNEQFF
CDR3 DNA: TGCGCCAGCAGTAAGATGGACGGGACCTACAATGAGCAGTTCTTC

D gene: TRBD1
clone size: few
J gene: TRBJ2-3
CDR3 length: 16
V gene: TRBV18
CDR3 protein: CASSPPATGITDTQYF
CDR3 DNA: TGTGCCAGCTCACCACCGGCGACAGGGATCACAGATACGCAGTATTTT

D gene: TRBD1
clone size: many
J gene: TRBJ2-1
CDR3 length: 18
V gene: TRBV5-1
CDR3 protein: CASSDPRTGEGGHNEQFF
CDR3 DNA: TGCGCCAGCAGCGACCCCCGGACAGGGGAGGGTGGGCACAATGAGCAGTTCTTC

D gene: TRBD1
clone size: many
J gene: TRBJ1-5
CDR3 length: 15
V gene: TRBV3-1
CDR3 protein: CASSHGTGNNQPQHF
CDR3 DNA: TGTGCCAGCAGCCACGGGACAGGGAACAATCAGCCCCAGCATTTT

D gene: NA
clone size: few
J gene: TRBJ2-7
CDR3 length: 12
V gene: TRBV20-1
CDR3 protein: CSAQGPEDEQYF
CDR3 DNA: TGCAGTGCCCAGGGCCCGGAGGACGAGCAGTACTTC

D gene: NA
clone size: NA
J gene: TRBJ1-1
CDR3 length: 13
V gene: TRBV5-1
CDR3 protein: CASSWAIGTEAFF
CDR3 DNA: TGCGCCAGCAGCTGGGCCATTGGCACTGAAGCTTTCTTT

D gene: NA
clone size: NA
J gene: TRBJ1-1
CDR3 length: 15
V gene: TRBV11-1
CDR3 protein: CASSPYRRKNTEAFF
CDR3 DNA: TGTGCCAGCAGCCCGTACAGGAGGAAGAACACTGAAGCTTTCTTT

D gene: TRBD2
clone size: NA
J gene: TRBJ2-3
CDR3 length: 15
V gene: TRBV6-1
CDR3 protein: CASSDTGLGGDTQYF
CDR3 DNA: TGTGCCAGCAGTGACACGGGACTAGGAGGAGATACGCAGTATTTT

D gene: TRBD2
clone size: NA
J gene: TRBJ2-1
CDR3 length: 17
V gene: TRBV9
CDR3 protein: CASSSPGGAPSYNEQFF
CDR3 DNA: TGTGCCAGCAGCTCGCCGGGGGGGGCTCCCTCCTACAATGAGCAGTTCTTC

D gene: NA
clone size: few
J gene: TRBJ2-1
CDR3 length: 11
V gene: TRBV7-2
CDR3 protein: CASSVGAEQFF
CDR3 DNA: TGTGCCAGCAGCGTCGGCGCTGAGCAGTTCTTC

D gene: NA
clone size: few
J gene: TRBJ2-1
CDR3 length: 16
V gene: TRBV6-5
CDR3 protein: CASSYSLQVPYNEQFF
CDR3 DNA: TGTGCCAGCAGTTACTCCTTACAGGTCCCCTACAATGAGCAGTTCTTC

D gene: TRBD1
clone size: many
J gene: TRBJ1-1
CDR3 length: 14
V gene: TRBV7-9
CDR3 protein: CASRYRGPNTEAFF
CDR3 DNA: TGTGCCAGCAGATACAGGGGGCCGAACACTGAAGCTTTCTTT

D gene: NA
clone size: NA
J gene: TRBJ2-6
CDR3 length: 18
V gene: TRBV5-1
CDR3 protein: CASSLIRDTGSGANVLTF
CDR3 DNA: TGCGCCAGCAGCTTGATCCGTGACACCGGATCTGGGGCCAACGTCCTGACTTTC

D gene: NA
clone size: NA
J gene: TRBJ1-5
CDR3 length: 16
V gene: TRBV4-3
CDR3 protein: CASSQDLLRGGEPQHF
CDR3 DNA: TGCGCCAGCAGCCAAGATCTACTCAGGGGCGGAGAGCCCCAGCATTTT

D gene: TRBD1
clone size: NA
J gene: TRBJ1-1
CDR3 length: 14
V gene: TRBV20-1
CDR3 protein: CSAPEGTGNTEAFF
CDR3 DNA: TGCAGTGCCCCAGAGGGGACAGGCAATACAGAAGCTTTCTTT

D gene: TRBD1
clone size: few
J gene: TRBJ1-2
CDR3 length: 16
V gene: TRBV7-8
CDR3 protein: CASSLAGTGGSYGYTF
CDR3 DNA: TGTGCCAGCAGCTTAGCGGGGACAGGCGGATCGTATGGCTACACCTTC

D gene: NA
clone size: many
J gene: TRBJ2-7
CDR3 length: 15
V gene: TRBV12-3/TRBV12-4
CDR3 protein: CASSLNRDTAYEQYF
CDR3 DNA: TGTGCCAGCAGTTTGAATCGGGACACGGCCTACGAGCAGTACTTC

D gene: TRBD2
clone size: few
J gene: TRBJ2-1
CDR3 length: 17
V gene: TRBV12-3/TRBV12-4
CDR3 protein: CASSLSGTSGAYNEQFF
CDR3 DNA: TGTGCCAGCAGTCTTTCCGGGACTAGCGGGGCCTACAATGAGCAGTTCTTC

D gene: NA
clone size: NA
J gene: TRBJ1-6
CDR3 length: 15
V gene: TRBV9
CDR3 protein: CASSVVEGGGSPLHF
CDR3 DNA: TGTGCCAGCAGCGTGGTTGAGGGGGGGGGTTCACCCCTCCACTTT

D gene: NA
clone size: few
J gene: TRBJ1-3
CDR3 length: 15
V gene: TRBV20-1
CDR3 protein: CSASSTSLSGNTIYF
CDR3 DNA: TGCAGTGCCTCATCGACTAGCTTATCTGGAAACACCATATATTTT